The 10 T cell receptor beta chains reported below all come from one sample, sequenced in a study of blood T cells in healthy people across ages. Through a sample-barcoded 5' primer and a J-beta primer mix, a second PCR was run for roughly 6 to 12 cycles. TCRdb fed the 5' RACE reads into MiXCR, producing one record per CDR3 protein. The data contain 1.5 million to 2 million distinct CDR3 sequences, about 39% of them singletons. Source material: blood. The receptors shown here come from a human donor in good health.

The rearrangement links TRBV3-1 to TRBJ2-5, with D perhaps TRBD2 (6 bases). V gave up 0 bases and J gave up 3 bases, with 14 bases separating them. The CDR3 runs to 16 residues. Germline V gene lookup returns CDR1 LGHDT and CDR2 YNNKEL (reference sequence). The CDR3 sequence: CASSQEGVGGEETQYF. The CDR3 DNA reads as TGTGCCAGCAGCCAAGAAGGGGTGGGCGGGGAAGAGACCCAGTACTTC.

The chain carries TRBV7-8 and TRBJ2-5; 11 bases match TRBD2. This CDR3 has 15 amino acids. J gave up 4 bases and V 5 bases, and 6 bases lay outside the gene matches. In germline, CDR1 is SGHVS, CDR2 FQNEAQ. CDR3 sequence (DNA): TGTGCCAGCAGCCCACCTGGGACTAGCGGAGAGACCCAGTACTTC. Translating gives CASSPPGTSGETQYF.

This sequence joins TRBV20-1 and TRBJ1-1, with unresolved D. Germline loops: CDR1 DFQATT, CDR2 SNEGSKA (reference sequence). The CDR3 loop spans 12 amino acids. Trimming pared 0 bases from V and 6 bases from J, leaving 8 bases between. CDR3 amino acids: CSARDPNAEAFF. The CDR3 nucleotides are TGCAGTGCTAGAGACCCCAACGCTGAAGCTTTCTTT.

This clonotype has more than one count but fewer than ten. The chain carries TRBV12-3 or TRBV12-4 and TRBJ1-4; the match to TRBD1 covers 7 bases. V lost 6 bases and J lost 3; bases outside the gene matches: 7. This CDR3 is 15 amino acids long. As DNA, the CDR3 is TGTGCCAGCAGGTATATGGACAGGTCTAATGAAAAACTGTTTTTT. This gives the protein CASRYMDRSNEKLFF.

V usage is TRBV7-2 and J usage is TRBJ2-1; D remains unclear. This CDR3 comprises 14 residues. The V end lost 5 bases, the J end lost 13 bases, and 21 bases lay between the germline ends. Germline loops: CDR1 SGHTA, CDR2 FQGNSA. The CDR3 reads CASSPESRWQAQFF. CDR3 DNA: TGTGCCAGCAGCCCTGAGTCTAGGTGGCAGGCACAGTTCTTC.

The gene calls are TRBV20-1 and TRBJ2-7, with D unresolved. Germline V gene lookup returns CDR1 DFQATT and CDR2 SNEGSKA (reference sequence). The CDR3 consists of 14 residues. The ends were cut back, 3 bases at V and 4 bases at J, with 16 bases in the middle. This CDR3 reads CSASEREVVYEQYF. The CDR3 DNA reads TGCAGTGCTAGTGAGCGTGAAGTGGTGTACGAGCAGTACTTC.

V gene TRBV20-1 combines with J gene TRBJ2-7; 8 bases are shared with TRBD2. The last part of the DNA fits TRBJ2-5 better; the J call may be wrong. Looked up from germline, CDR1 is DFQATT and CDR2 is SNEGSKA (reference sequence). The CDR3 extends over 15 amino acids. CDR3: CSAEDPAGGVETQYF. CDR3 in DNA: TGCAGTGCCGAGGACCCTGCGGGGGGTGTGGAGACCCAGTACTTC.

V gene TRBV7-2 combines with J gene TRBJ1-2; the D gene is possibly TRBD1 (6 bases). The CDR3 spans 14 residues. Germline V gives CDR1 SGHTA, CDR2 FQGNSA. V was shortened by 5 bases and J by 4 bases, with 14 bases between the two germline ends. CDR3 amino acids: CASSHRQELYGYTF. CDR3 nucleotides: TGTGCCAGCAGCCATCGACAGGAACTCTATGGCTACACCTTC.

This chain connects TRBV9 to TRBJ1-2; D is ambiguous. CDR3 length: 11 residues. From germline, CDR1 is SGDLS and CDR2 YYNGEE. Trimming cost V 4 bases and J 8 bases, with 9 bases left between them. DNA of the CDR3: TGTGCCAGCAGCCCCACGTTAGGCTACACCTTC. Its protein is CASSPTLGYTF.

CDR3 coding DNA: TGTGCCAGCGGAAAAGGGCAGCTAACAAGCTCCTATAATTCACCCCTCCACTTT. It is translated as CASGKGQLTSSYNSPLHF. V is TRBV7-2 and J is TRBJ1-6; D is unresolved. Trimming took 8 bases from V and 0 from J, leaving 20 bases between them. Germline CDR1 SGHTA, CDR2 FQGNSA. The CDR3 covers 18 residues.